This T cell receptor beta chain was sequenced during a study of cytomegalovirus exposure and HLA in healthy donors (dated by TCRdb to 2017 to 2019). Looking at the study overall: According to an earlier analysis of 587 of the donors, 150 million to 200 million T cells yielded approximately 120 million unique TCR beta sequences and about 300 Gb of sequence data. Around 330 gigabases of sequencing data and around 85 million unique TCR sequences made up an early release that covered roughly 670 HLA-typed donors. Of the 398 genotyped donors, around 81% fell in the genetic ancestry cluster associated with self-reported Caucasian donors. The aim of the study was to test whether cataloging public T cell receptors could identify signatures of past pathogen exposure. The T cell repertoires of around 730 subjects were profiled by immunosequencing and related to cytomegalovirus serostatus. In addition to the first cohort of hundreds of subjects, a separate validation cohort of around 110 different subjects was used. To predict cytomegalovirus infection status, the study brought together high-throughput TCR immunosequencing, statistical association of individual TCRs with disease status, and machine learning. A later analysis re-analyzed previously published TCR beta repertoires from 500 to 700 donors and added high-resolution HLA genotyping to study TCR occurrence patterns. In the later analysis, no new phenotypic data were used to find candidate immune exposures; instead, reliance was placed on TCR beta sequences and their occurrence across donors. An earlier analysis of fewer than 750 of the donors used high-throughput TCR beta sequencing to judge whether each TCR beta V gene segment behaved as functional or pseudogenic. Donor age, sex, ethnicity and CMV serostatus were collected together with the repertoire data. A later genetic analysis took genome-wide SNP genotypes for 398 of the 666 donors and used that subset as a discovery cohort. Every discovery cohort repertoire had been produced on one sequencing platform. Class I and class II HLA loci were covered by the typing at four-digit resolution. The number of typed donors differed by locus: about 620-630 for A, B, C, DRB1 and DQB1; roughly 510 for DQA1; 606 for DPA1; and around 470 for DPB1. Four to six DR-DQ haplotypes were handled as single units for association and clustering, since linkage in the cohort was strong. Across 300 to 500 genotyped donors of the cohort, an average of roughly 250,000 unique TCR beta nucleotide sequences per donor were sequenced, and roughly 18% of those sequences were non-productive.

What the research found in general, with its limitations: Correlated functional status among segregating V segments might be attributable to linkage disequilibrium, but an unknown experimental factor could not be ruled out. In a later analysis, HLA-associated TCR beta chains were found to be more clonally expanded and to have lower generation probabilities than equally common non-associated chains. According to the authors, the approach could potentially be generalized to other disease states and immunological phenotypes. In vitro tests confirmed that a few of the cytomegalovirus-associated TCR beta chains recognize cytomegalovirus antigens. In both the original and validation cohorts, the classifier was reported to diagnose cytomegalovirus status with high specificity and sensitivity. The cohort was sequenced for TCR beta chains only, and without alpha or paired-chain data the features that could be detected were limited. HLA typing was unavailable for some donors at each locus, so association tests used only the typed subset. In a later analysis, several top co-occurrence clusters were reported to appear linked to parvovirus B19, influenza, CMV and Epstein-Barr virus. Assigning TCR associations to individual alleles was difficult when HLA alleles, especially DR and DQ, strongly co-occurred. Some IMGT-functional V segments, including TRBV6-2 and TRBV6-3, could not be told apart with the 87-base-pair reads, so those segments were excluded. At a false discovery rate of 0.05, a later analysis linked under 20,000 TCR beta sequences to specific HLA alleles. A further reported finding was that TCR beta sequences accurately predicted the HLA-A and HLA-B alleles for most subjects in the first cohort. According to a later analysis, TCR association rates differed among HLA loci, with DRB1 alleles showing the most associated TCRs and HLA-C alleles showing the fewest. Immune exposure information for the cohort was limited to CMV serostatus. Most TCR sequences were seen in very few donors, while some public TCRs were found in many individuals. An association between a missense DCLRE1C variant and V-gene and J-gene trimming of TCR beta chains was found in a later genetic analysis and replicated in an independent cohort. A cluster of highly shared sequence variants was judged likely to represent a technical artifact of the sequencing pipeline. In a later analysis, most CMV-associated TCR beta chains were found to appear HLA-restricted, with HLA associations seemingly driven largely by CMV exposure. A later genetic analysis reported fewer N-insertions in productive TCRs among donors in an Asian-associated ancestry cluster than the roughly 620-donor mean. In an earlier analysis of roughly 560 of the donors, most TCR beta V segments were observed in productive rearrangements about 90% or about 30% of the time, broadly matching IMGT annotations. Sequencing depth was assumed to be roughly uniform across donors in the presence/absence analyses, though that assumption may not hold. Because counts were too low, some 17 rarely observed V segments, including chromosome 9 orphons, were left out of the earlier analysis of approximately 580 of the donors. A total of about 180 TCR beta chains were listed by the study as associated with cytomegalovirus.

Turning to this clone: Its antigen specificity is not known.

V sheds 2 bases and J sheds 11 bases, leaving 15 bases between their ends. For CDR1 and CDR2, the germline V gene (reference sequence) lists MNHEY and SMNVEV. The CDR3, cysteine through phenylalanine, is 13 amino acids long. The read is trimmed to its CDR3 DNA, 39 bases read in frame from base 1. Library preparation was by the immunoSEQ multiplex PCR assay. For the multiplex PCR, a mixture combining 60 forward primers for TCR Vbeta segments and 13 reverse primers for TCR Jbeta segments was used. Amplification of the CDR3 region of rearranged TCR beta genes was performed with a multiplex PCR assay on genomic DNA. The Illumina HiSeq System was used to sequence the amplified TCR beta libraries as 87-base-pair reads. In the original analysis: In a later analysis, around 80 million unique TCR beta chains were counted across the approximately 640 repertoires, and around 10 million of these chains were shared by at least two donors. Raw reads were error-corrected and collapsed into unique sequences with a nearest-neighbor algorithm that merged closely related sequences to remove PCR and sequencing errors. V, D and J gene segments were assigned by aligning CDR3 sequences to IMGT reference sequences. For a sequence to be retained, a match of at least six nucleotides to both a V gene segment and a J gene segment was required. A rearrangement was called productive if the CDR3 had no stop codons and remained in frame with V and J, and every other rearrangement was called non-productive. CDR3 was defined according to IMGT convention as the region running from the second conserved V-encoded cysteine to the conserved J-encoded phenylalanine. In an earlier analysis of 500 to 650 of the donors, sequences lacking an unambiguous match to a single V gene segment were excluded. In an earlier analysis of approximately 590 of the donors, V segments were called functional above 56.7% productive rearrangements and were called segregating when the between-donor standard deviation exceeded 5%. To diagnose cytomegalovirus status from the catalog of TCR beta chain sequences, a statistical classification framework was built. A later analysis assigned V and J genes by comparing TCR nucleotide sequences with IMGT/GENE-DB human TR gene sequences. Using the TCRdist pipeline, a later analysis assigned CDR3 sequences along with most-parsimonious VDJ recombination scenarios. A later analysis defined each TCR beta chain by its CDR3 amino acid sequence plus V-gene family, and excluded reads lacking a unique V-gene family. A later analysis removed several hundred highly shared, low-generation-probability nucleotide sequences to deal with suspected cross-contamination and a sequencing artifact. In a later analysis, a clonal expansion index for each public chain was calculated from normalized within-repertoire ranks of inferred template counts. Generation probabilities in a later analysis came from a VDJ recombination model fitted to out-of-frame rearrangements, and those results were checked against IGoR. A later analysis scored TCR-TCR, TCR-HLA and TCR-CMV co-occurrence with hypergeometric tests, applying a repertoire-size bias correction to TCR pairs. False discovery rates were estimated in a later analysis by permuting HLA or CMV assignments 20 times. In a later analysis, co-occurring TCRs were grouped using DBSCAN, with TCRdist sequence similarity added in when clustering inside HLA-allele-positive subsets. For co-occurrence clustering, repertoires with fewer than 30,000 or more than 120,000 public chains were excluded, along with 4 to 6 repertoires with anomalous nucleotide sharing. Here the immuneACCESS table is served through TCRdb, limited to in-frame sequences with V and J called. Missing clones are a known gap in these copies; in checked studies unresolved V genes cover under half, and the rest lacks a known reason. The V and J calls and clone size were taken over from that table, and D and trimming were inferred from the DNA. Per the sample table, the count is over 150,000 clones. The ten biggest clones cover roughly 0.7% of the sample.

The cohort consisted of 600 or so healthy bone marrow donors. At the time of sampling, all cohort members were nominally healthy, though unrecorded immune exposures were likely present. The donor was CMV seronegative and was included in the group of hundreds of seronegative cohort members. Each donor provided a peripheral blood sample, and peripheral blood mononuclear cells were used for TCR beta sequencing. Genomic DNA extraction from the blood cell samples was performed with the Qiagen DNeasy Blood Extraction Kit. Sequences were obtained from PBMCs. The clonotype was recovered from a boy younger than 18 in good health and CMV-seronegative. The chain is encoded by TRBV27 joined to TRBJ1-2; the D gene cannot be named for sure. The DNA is TGTGCCAGCAGTTTAAGGCCTCGGGAGGGATACACCTTC. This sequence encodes CASSLRPREGYTF.